This T cell receptor beta chain was recovered during a study of shared clonotypes between healthy human individuals. Germline V gene lookup returns CDR1 GTSNPN and CDR2 SVGIG (reference sequence). There are 12 residues in the CDR3. With 1 base removed from V and 3 bases from J, the gap between germline ends came to 7 bases. Some clones are missing from TCRdb's copy, which holds only in-frame ones; the method was immunoSEQ multiplex PCR. The data contain about 700,000 clones, about 90% of them seen just once; the ten biggest clones take up roughly 24%. Positive CCR7 selection of CD45RO-negative cells yielded the naive CD8 cells, and terminally differentiated effector memory CD45RA+ cells were excluded. General study results and limits: Generation probability values for non-shared clonotypes were lower than those for clonotypes shared by all four donors.

Concerning this clone itself: Its antigen is unknown.

The source material was naive CD8+ T cells sorted from blood. The rearrangement joins TRBV30 to TRBJ2-7; D not certain. The TCR was taken from a man under 40 in good health. CDR3 residues: CAWSDGYYEQYF. Written as DNA, the CDR3 is TGTGCCTGGAGTGACGGGTACTACGAGCAGTACTTC.